This T cell receptor (beta chain) stems from a study of blood T cell repertoires in COVID-19 (dated by TCRdb to 2018 to 2021). Looking at the study overall: Samples covering the acute and convalescent phases of COVID-19 were provided by collaborators in the United States, Italy and Spain. The dataset comprised deeply sampled blood TCRbeta repertoires from subjects exposed to, actively infected with, or recovered from COVID-19. Where HLA class I and class II types were available, the types were taken from metadata supplied by the sample provider, not from assay-based typing. Samples came from the ongoing ImmuneRACE study (first 160 participants) plus 1,254 subjects from 6 global collaborators. The prospective study material was composed of cDNA or gDNA derived from T cells, B-cell-depleted T cells, or PBMCs. The repertoires were released in a freely available public database meant as a resource for research on the immune response to SARS-CoV-2. The sample metadata nearly always contained a de-identified subject ID, COVID-19 status, age in years and sex. Broader findings and caveats from the paper: Clinical and demographic metadata were provided uncurated, with the amount varying by source and participant.

Notes on this clone: It lacks a known antigen. No base quality information exists; no much larger clone differs at one position.

The collaborating institutions used their own protocols to collect whole blood in K2EDTA tubes. Collaborator samples were shipped for TCRbeta analysis as frozen whole blood, isolated PBMCs, or DNA extracted from either sample type. Reading from cysteine to phenylalanine, the CDR3 counts 13 amino acids. Of all the DNA, just the CDR3 is kept, 39 bases in frame from base 1. From a lookup of the germline V gene, CDR1 and CDR2 are MDHEN and SYDVKM. After removal of 10 bases from V and 6 bases from J, the junction retains 7 bases not matched to a gene. The immunoSEQ Assay, a bias-controlled multiplex PCR, was used to amplify TCRbeta CDR3 regions from genomic DNA. Concerning the study's data processing: Nucleated cell counts per sample were estimated from amplification of reference gene primers within the assay. To quantify the absolute abundance of each unique TCRbeta CDR3 rearrangement, sequence reads were collapsed and filtered. Productive Simpson clonality was computed per sample as the square root of Simpson's diversity index over productive rearrangements. This immuneACCESS table, as held by TCRdb, lists in-frame sequences with V and J called but not all clones. Of the missing ones, under half trace to an unresolved V gene in checked studies; the others have no known cause. The V and J calls and clone size are taken from that table; D and trimming were inferred from the DNA. Within this sample are approximately 94,000 clones, with 84% of them counted one time only. 20% to 25% of the sample comes from the top ten.

The chain joins TRBV28 to TRBJ2-3, and TRBD1 matches 10 of the central bases. Sequencing used peripheral blood. The TCR comes from a man in his sixties with acute or convalescent COVID-19. Read as DNA, the sequence is TGTGCCACCTCGGGACAGGGGCCCGATACGCAGTATTTT. This codes for CATSGQGPDTQYF.